This TCR beta chain was found in a study of T cell responses to AZD1222 COVID-19 vaccine. This clone was seen more than once but under ten times. The germline V gene encodes CDR1 MNHEY and CDR2 SVGAGI. V trimming: 6 bases; J trimming: 3 bases; junction bases outside the gene matches: 7. The CDR3 covers 15 residues. The protocol was immunoSEQ multiplex PCR, while the TCRdb copy is restricted to in-frame clones and leaves out a portion. In the table there are more than 85,000 clones, about 88% of which are singletons. The specimen comprised peripheral blood, sampled 28 days after the second AZD1222 dose. The chain links TRBV6-5 to TRBJ2-7; 11 bases fit TRBD2. The sequence was obtained from an adult who received the AZD1222 COVID-19 vaccine. CDR3 DNA sequence: TGTGCCAGCAGATTCGGGACTAGCGGTAGCTACGAGCAGTACTTC. Translating it yields CASRFGTSGSYEQYF.